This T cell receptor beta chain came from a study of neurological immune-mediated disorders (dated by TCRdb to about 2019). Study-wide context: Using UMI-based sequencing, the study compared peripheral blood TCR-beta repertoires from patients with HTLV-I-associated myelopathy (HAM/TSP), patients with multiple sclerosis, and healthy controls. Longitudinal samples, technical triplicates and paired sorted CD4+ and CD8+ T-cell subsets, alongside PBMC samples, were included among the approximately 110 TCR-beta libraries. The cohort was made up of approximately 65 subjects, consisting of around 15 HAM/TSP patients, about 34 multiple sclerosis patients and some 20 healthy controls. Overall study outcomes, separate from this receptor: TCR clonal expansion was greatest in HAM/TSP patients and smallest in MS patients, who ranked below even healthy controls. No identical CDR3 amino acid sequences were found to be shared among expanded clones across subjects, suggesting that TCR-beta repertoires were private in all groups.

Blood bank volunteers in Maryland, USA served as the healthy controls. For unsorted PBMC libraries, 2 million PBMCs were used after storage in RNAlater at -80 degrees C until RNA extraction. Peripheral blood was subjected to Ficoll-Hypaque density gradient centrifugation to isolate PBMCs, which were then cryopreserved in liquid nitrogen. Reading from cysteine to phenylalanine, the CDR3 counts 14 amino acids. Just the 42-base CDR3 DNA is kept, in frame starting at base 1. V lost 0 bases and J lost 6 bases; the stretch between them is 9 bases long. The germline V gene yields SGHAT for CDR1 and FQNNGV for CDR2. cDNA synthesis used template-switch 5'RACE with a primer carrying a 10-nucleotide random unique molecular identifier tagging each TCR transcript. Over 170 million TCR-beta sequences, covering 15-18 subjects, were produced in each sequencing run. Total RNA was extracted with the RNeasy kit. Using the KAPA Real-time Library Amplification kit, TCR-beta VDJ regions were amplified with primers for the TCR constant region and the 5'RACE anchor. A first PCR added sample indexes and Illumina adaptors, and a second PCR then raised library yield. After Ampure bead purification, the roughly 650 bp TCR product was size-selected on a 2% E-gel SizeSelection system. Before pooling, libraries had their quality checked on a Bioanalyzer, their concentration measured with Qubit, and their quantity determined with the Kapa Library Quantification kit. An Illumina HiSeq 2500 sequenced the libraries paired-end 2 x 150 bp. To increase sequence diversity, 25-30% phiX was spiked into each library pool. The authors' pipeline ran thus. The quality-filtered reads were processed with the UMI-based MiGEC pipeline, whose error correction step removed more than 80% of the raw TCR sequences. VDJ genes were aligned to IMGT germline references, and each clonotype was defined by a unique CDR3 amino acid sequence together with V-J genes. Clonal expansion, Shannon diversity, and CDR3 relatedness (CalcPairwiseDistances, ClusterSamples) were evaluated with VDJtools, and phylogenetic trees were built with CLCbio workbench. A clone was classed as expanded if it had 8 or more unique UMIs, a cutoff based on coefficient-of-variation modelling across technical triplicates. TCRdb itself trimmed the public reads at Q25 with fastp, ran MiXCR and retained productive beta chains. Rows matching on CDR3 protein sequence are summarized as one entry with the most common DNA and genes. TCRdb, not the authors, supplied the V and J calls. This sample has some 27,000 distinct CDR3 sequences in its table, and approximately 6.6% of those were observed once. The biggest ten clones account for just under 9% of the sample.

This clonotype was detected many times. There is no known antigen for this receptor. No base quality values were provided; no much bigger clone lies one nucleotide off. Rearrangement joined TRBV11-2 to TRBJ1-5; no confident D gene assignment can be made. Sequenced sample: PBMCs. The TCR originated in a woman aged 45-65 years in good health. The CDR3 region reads CASSLEGRAQPQHF. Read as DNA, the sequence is TGTGCCAGCAGCTTAGAAGGGCGGGCTCAGCCCCAGCATTTT.